This T cell receptor (beta chain) was identified during a study of cytomegalovirus exposure and HLA in healthy donors. J lost 0 bases, V lost 7 bases, and 11 bases had no gene match. CDR1 is MDHEN and CDR2 is SYDVKM in the germline V gene. This CDR3 has 16 amino acids. Primers: 60 Vbeta forward and 13 Jbeta reverse. Assay: immunoSEQ multiplex PCR; the TCRdb copy retains only in-frame clones and omits some. The sample holds around 110,000 clones, about four fifths seen once. The material sequenced was PBMCs. The receptor's source is a woman aged 25 to 39 in good health and CMV-seronegative. The chain links TRBV28 to TRBJ2-7; the match to TRBD1 covers 8 bases. CDR3 DNA sequence: TGTGCCAGCAAATCCCCCTCTACAGGGGGCTCCTACGAGCAGTACTTC. Its translation is CASKSPSTGGSYEQYF.